This TCR beta chain was recorded in a study of radiation and T cells in renal cell carcinoma. Study-wide points: In blood, top tumor clones expanded by 2 weeks, shrinking by 4.

This table comes from immunoSEQ multiplex PCR, and its TCRdb copy is limited to in-frame clones, with some not included. Of 130,000 or so clones in the sample, approximately 87% are singletons; the top ten hold roughly 25%. V lost 5 bases and J 7 bases, leaving 9 bases between the germline ends. This CDR3 comprises 12 residues. Germline V gene data show CDR1 as MDHEN and CDR2 as SYDVKM. The sample's time point: baseline pretreatment blood. As to treatment: 15 Gy SBRT to primary tumor, nephrectomy 4 weeks later. Serial blood draws occurred at baseline and 2 and 4 weeks post-SBRT. With regard to this clone: Its antigen remains unknown.

The clonotype comes from a woman between 50 and 59 years old with renal cell carcinoma. The input for sequencing was blood, taken from a patient whose treatment included radiotherapy and nephrectomy. The chain combines TRBV28 with TRBJ1-5, with D unresolved. CDR3: CASSSMGQPQHF. Written as DNA, the CDR3 is TGTGCCAGCAGTAGTATGGGCCAGCCCCAGCATTTT.